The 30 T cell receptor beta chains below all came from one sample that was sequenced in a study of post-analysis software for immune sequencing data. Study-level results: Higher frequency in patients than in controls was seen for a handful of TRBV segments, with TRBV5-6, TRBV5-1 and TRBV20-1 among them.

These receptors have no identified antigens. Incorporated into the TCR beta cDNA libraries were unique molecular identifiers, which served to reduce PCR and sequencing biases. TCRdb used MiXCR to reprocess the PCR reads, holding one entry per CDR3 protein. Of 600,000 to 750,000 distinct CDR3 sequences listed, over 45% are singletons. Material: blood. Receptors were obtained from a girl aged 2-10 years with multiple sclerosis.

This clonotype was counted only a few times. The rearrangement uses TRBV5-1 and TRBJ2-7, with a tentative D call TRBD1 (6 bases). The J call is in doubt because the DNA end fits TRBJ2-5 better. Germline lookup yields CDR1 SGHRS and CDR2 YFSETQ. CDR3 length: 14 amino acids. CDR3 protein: CASSRYYREETQYF. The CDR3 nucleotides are TGCGCCAGCAGCCGTTACTACAGGGAGGAGACCCAGTACTTC.

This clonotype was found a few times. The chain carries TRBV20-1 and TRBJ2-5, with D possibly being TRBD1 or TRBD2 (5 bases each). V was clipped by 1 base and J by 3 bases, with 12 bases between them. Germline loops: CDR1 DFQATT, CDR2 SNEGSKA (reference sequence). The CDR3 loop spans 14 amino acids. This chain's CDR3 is CSARGGTAEETQYF. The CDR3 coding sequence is TGCAGTGCTAGAGGGGGGACGGCGGAAGAGACCCAGTACTTC.

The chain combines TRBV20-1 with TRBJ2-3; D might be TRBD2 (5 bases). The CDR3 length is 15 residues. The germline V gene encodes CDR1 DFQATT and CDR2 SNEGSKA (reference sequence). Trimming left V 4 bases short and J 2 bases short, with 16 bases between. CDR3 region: CSATPRRANTDTQYF. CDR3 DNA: TGCAGTGCTACCCCCCGGCGGGCCAACACAGATACGCAGTATTTT.

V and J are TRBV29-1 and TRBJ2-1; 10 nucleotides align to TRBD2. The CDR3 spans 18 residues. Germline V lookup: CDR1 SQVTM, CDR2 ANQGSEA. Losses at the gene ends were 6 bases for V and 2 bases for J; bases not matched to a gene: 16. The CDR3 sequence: CSVSAGLAGDLPYNEQFF. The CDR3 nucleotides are TGCAGCGTCTCGGCGGGGCTAGCGGGAGATCTGCCCTACAATGAGCAGTTCTTC.

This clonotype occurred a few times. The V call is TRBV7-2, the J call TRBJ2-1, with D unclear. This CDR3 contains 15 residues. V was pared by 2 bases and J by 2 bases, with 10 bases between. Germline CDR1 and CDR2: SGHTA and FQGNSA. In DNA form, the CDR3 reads TGTGCCAGCAGCTTACTCCCCAGTGCCTACAATGAGCAGTTCTTC. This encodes CASSLLPSAYNEQFF. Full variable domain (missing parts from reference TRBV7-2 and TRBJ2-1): GAGVSQSPSNKVTEKGKDVELRCDPISGHTALYWYRQSLGQGLEFLIYFQGNSAPDKSGLPSDRFSAERTGGSVSTLTIQRTQQEDSAVYLCASSLLPSAYNEQFFGPGTRLTVL.

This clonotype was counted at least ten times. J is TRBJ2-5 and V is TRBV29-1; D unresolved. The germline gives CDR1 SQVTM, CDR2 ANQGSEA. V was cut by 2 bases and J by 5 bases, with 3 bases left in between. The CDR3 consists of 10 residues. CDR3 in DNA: TGCAGCGTTGAAAGGGAGACCCAGTACTTC. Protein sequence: CSVERETQYF.

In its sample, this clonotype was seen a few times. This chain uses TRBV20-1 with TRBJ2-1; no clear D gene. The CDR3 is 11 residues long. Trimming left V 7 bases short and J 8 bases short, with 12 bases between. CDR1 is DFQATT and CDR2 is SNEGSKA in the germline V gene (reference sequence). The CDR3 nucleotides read TGCAGTGTTTTAGGGTATGATGAGCAGTTCTTC. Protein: CSVLGYDEQFF.

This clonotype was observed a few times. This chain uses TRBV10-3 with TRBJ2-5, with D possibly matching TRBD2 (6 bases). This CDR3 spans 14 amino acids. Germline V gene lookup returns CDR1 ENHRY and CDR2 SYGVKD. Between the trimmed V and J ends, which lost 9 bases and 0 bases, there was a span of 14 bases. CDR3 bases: TGTGCCATTCGAACCGGCGGGAACCAAGAGACCCAGTACTTC. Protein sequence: CAIRTGGNQETQYF.

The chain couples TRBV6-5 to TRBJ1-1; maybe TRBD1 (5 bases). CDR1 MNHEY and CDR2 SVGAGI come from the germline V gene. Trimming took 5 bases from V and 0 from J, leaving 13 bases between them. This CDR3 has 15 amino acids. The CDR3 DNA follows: TGTGCCAGCAGTCTCCCCGGACAATTGAACACTGAAGCTTTCTTT. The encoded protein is CASSLPGQLNTEAFF.

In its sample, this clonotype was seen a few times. The chain's CDR3 is CASSVGEQRQETQYF. The CDR3 coding sequence is TGTGCCAGCAGCGTAGGAGAACAGCGACAAGAGACCCAGTACTTC. The rearrangement joins TRBV9 to TRBJ2-5; D not resolved. Between the trimmed V and J ends, which lost 0 bases and 2 bases, there was a span of 11 bases. CDR1 and CDR2 from the germline V gene are SGDLS and YYNGEE. The CDR3 totals 15 residues.

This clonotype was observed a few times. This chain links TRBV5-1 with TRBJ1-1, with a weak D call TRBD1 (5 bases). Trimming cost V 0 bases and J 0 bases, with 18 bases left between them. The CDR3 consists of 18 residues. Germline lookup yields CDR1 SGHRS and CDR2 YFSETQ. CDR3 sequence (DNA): TGCGCCAGCAGCTTGGAGGCCACTAAGTGGGGCATGAACACTGAAGCTTTCTTT. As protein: CASSLEATKWGMNTEAFF.

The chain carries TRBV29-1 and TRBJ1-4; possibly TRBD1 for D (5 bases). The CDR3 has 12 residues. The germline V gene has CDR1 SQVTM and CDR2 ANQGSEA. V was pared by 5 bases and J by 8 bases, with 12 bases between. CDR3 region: CSVMRGGEKLFF. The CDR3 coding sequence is TGCAGCGTTATGAGGGGCGGGGAAAAACTGTTTTTT.

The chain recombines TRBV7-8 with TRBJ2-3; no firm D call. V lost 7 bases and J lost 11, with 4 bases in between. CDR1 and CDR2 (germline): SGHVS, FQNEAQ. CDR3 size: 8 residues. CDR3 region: CASTLQYF. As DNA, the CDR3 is TGTGCCAGCACCCTGCAGTATTTT.

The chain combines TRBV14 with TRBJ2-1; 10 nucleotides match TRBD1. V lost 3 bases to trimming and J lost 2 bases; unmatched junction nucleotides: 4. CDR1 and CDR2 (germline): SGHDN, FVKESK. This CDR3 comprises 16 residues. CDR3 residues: CASSHGTGETYNEQFF. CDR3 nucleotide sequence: TGTGCCAGCAGCCACGGGACAGGGGAAACCTACAATGAGCAGTTCTTC.

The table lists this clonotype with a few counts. CDR3 loop: CASSLGDPSTDTQYF. The CDR3 DNA is TGTGCCAGCAGCCTGGGAGACCCTAGCACAGATACGCAGTATTTT. The chain links TRBV3-1 to TRBJ2-3; D is perhaps TRBD2 (5 bases). The CDR3 length is 15 residues. Germline values: CDR1 LGHDT, CDR2 YNNKEL (reference sequence). Trimming shortened V by 4 bases and J by 0 bases, and 11 bases separated the two germline ends.

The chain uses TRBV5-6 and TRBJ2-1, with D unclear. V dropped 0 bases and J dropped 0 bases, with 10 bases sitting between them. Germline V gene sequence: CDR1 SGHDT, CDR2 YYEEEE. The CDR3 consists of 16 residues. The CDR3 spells CASSLVGFSSYNEQFF. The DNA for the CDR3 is TGTGCCAGCAGCTTGGTGGGTTTTAGCTCCTACAATGAGCAGTTCTTC.

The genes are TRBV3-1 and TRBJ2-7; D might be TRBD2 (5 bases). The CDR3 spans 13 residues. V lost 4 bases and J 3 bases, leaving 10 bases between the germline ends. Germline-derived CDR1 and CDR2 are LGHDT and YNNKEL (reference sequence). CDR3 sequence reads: CASSLKLVYEQYF. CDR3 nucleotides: TGTGCCAGCAGCCTAAAACTAGTCTACGAGCAGTACTTC.

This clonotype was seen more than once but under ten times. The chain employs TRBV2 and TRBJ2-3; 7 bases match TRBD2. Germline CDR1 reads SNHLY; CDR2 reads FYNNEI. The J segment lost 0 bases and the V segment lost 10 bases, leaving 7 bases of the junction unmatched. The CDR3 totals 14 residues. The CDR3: CATKTSLSTDTQYF. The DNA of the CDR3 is TGTGCCACTAAGACTAGCCTTAGCACAGATACGCAGTATTTT.

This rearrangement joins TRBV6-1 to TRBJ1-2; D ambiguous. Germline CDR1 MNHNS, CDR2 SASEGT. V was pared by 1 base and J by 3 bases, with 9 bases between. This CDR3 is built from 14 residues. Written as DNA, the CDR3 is TGTGCCAGCAGTGAAGAATGGGGAGACTATGGCTACACCTTC. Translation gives CASSEEWGDYGYTF.

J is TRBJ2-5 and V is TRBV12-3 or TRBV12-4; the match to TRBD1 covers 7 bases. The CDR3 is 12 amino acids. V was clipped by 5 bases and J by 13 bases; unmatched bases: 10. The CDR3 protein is CASSLNLRDRYF. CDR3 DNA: TGTGCCAGCAGTCTCAACCTCCGGGACAGGTACTTC.

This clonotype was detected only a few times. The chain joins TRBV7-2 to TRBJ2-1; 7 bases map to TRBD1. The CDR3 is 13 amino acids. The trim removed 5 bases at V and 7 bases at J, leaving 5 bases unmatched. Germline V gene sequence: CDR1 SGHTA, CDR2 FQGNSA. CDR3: CASSPQTGNEQFF. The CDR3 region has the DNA TGTGCCAGCAGCCCCCAGACAGGGAATGAGCAGTTCTTC.

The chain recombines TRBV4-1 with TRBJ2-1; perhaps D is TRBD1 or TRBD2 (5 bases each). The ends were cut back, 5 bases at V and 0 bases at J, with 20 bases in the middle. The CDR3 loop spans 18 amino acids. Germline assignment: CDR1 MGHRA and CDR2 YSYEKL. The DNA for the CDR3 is TGCGCCAGCAGCGGAGAACGAGGGGCACTAACCTCCTACAATGAGCAGTTCTTC. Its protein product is CASSGERGALTSYNEQFF.

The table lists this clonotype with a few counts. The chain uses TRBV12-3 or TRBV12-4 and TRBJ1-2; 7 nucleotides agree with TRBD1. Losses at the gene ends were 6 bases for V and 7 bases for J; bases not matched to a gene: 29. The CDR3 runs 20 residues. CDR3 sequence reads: CASSGVRSNPGMEGAPGYTF. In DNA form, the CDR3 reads TGTGCCAGCAGCGGGGTCCGTAGTAACCCCGGAATGGAGGGGGCGCCTGGCTACACCTTC.

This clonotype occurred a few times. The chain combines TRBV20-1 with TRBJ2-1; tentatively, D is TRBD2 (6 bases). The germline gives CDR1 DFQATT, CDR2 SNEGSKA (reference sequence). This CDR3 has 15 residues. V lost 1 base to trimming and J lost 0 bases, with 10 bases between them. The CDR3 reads CSARVSGLSYNEQFF. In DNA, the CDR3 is TGCAGTGCTAGAGTTTCGGGACTCTCCTACAATGAGCAGTTCTTC.

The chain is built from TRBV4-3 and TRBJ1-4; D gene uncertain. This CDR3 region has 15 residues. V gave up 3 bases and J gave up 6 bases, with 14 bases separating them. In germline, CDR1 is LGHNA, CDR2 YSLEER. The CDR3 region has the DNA TGCGCCAGCAGCCAGGCTAAGGTTCCTTATGAAAAACTGTTTTTT. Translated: CASSQAKVPYEKLFF.

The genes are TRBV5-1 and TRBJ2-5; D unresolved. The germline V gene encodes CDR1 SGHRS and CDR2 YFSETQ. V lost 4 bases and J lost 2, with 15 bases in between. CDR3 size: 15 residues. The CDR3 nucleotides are TGCGCCAGCAGCCCAATCGAGTCGATTCAAGAGACCCAGTACTTC. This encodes CASSPIESIQETQYF.

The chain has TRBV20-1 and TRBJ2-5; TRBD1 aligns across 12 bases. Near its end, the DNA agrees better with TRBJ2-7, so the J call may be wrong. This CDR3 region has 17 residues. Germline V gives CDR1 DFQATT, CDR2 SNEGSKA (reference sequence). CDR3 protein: CSASGDRGRRGGYEQYF. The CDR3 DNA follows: TGCAGTGCTAGTGGGGACAGGGGGCGCCGGGGAGGCTACGAGCAGTACTTC.

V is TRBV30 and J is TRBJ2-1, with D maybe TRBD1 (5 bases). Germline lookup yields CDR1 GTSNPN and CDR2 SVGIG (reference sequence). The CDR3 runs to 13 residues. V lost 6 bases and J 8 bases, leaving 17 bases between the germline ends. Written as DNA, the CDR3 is TGTGCCTGCCCTCTGGGCAGGGTCGATGAGCAGTTCTTC. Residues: CACPLGRVDEQFF.

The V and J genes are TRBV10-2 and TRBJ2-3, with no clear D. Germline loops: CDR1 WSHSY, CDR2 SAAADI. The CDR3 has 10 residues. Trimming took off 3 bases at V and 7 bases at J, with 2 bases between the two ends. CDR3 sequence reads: CASSDNTQYF. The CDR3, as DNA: TGCGCCAGCAGTGATAATACGCAGTATTTT.

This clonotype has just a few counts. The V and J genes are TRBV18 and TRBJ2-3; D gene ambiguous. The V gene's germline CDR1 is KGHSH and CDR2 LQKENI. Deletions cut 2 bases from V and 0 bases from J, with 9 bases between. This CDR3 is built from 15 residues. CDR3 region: CASSPKPSSTDTQYF. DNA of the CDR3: TGTGCCAGCTCACCAAAACCGTCTAGCACAGATACGCAGTATTTT.